The 14 T cell receptor beta chains reported below all come from one sample, sequenced in a study of glioma-infiltrating T cells. The iRepertoire nested amplicon-rescue multiplex PCR amplified TCR alpha and beta CDR3s from RNA. In TCRdb, the multiplex PCR reads were re-called with MiXCR into one record per CDR3 protein. The profile shows about 99,000 distinct CDR3 sequences, about 30% of them singletons. Material for sequencing was glioma tissue, nonneoplastic brain tissue, or PBMCs (not recorded which). These receptors originate from a human donor with low-grade glioma or glioblastoma, undergoing nonglioma brain surgery, or in good health (not recorded which).

This clonotype was recorded at least ten times. V and J are TRBV6-1 and TRBJ1-1; D possibly corresponds to TRBD1 (5 bases). The CDR3 contains 13 residues. The V gene lost 10 bases and the J gene lost 3 bases, with 15 bases spanning the gap. Per the germline V gene, CDR1 is MNHNS and CDR2 is SASEGT. The CDR3: CATRGRAHTEAFF. CDR3 sequence (DNA): TGTGCCACCCGGGGACGGGCCCACACTGAAGCTTTCTTT.

Concerning this clonotype itself: A clone one base away is much larger, so this may be a read error. This sequence joins TRBV19 and TRBJ2-5, with 7 nucleotides matching TRBD2. The germline V gene has CDR1 LNHDA and CDR2 SQIVND (reference sequence). CDR3 length: 14 amino acids. V shed 3 bases and J 6 bases; nucleotides not matched to a gene: 7. The CDR3 loop is CASSITGGHQTQYF. For the CDR3, the DNA is TGTGCCAGTAGTATCACGGGGGGTCACCAGACCCAGTACTTC.

This clonotype appeared many times. The chain joins TRBV6-1 to TRBJ1-2, with no clear D. Trimming removed 1 base at V and 5 bases at J, with 14 bases between. From germline, CDR1 is MNHNS and CDR2 SASEGT. The CDR3 covers 15 residues. This CDR3 reads CASSEEVSPYYGYTF. The CDR3 coding sequence is TGTGCCAGCAGTGAAGAAGTGTCTCCTTATTATGGCTACACCTTC.

V is TRBV4-2 and J is TRBJ2-5; no clear D gene. V lost 5 bases and J lost 5, with 3 bases in between. The CDR3 is made up of 10 amino acids. Germline values: CDR1 LGHNA, CDR2 YNFKEQ. The CDR3 nucleotides are TGTGCCAGCAGCGTGGAGACCCAGTACTTC. This sequence encodes CASSVETQYF.

Remarks on this clonotype: A much larger clone lies one base from this, so it may be a read error. CDR3 in amino acids: CSAREGYNEQFF. The CDR3, as DNA: TGCAGTGCCCGGGAGGGGTACAATGAGCAGTTCTTC. The chain is built from TRBV20-1 and TRBJ2-1, with 8 positions matching TRBD2. V lost 6 bases and J lost 4; bases outside the gene matches: 2. The germline V gene encodes CDR1 DFQATT and CDR2 SNEGSKA (reference sequence). This CDR3 region has 12 residues.

For this clonotype: A much more abundant neighbour one base away suggests this may be a read error. The chain has TRBV2 and TRBJ1-1; 7 nucleotides match TRBD1. The CDR3 extends over 17 amino acids. Germline V lookup: CDR1 SNHLY, CDR2 FYNNEI. The junction had 10 bases not matched to a gene; V was cut back by 2 bases and J by 1 base. CDR3 sequence reads: CASSELFVNRGNTEAFF. The CDR3 DNA is TGTGCCAGCAGTGAATTATTTGTGAACAGGGGGAACACTGAAGCTTTCTTT.

This clonotype occurred a few times. This chain uses TRBV4-3 with TRBJ1-6; TRBD1 matches at 7 bases. Germline V CDR1 and CDR2: LGHNA, YSLEER. This CDR3 has 18 amino acids. After removal of 2 bases from V and 0 bases from J, the junction contained 7 bases not matched to a gene. The CDR3 reads CASSQLGQTSSYNSPLHF. DNA of the CDR3: TGCGCCAGCAGCCAACTGGGACAGACGAGCTCCTATAATTCACCCCTCCACTTT.

This clonotype was observed a handful of times. The chain recombines TRBV6-1 with TRBJ2-5; D ambiguous. Germline values: CDR1 MNHNS, CDR2 SASEGT. This CDR3 region has 13 residues. V lost 6 bases and J lost 1, with 9 bases in between. Written as DNA, the CDR3 is TGTGCCAGCAGCTTCACATTCCAAGAGACCCAGTACTTC. Encoded protein: CASSFTFQETQYF.

The sample holds a few counts of this clonotype. This chain links TRBV5-1 with TRBJ1-6; unclear D gene. Germline values: CDR1 SGHRS, CDR2 YFSETQ. V was cut by 5 bases and J by 8 bases, with 8 bases left in between. The CDR3 sequence is 12 residues long. CDR3 sequence (DNA): TGCGCCAGCAGAAGTAGTGATTCACCCCTCCACTTT. It yields the protein CASRSSDSPLHF.

The V call is TRBV29-1, the J call TRBJ2-7, with 7 positions matching TRBD1. Germline-derived CDR1 and CDR2 are SQVTM and ANQGSEA. There are 13 residues in the CDR3. The J segment lost 3 bases and the V segment lost 7 bases, leaving 9 bases of the junction unmatched. The CDR3 is CSARDRNNYEQYF. The CDR3 DNA follows: TGCAGCGCCCGGGACAGAAACAACTACGAGCAGTACTTC.

The chain employs TRBV2 and TRBJ2-2; TRBD2 might be the D (5 bases). CDR3 length: 14 residues. Germline CDR1 is SNHLY and CDR2 is FYNNEI. V shed 7 bases and J shed 2 bases, with 11 bases lying between them. DNA of the CDR3: TGTGCCAGCACCGGACTTCTTAACACCGGGGAGCTGTTTTTT. Its protein product is CASTGLLNTGELFF.

In regard to this clonotype: A much larger clone differs from this one at a single base, so this may be a read error. The conserved phenylalanine or tryptophan is not found at the CDR3 terminus, so this likely reflects a read error. The chain couples TRBV20-1 to TRBJ2-7; D is possibly TRBD1 (5 bases). The V end lost 5 bases, the J end lost 2 bases, and 16 bases lay between the germline ends. The CDR3 sequence is 14 residues long. Looked up from germline, CDR1 is DFQATT and CDR2 is SNEGSKA (reference sequence). In DNA form, the CDR3 reads TGCAGTGCTCAACAGGCCCCGAGGCCCTACGAGCAGTACTTA. Its translation: CSAQQAPRPYEQYL.

This clonotype was seen repeatedly, ten times or more. The chain recombines TRBV7-2 with TRBJ2-5; D is perhaps TRBD2 (5 bases). CDR3 length: 16 residues. Germline lookup yields CDR1 SGHTA and CDR2 FQGNSA. Trimming cost V 6 bases and J 5 bases, with 22 bases left between them. This chain's CDR3 is CASRPIGNVQWETQYF. Here the CDR3 DNA reads TGTGCCAGCAGACCTATCGGGAATGTCCAGTGGGAGACCCAGTACTTC.

With regard to this clonotype: Compared with germline, one end of the junction differs, possibly owing to a read error. J is TRBJ2-2 and V is TRBV7-2, with D perhaps assigned TRBD1 or TRBD2 (5 bases each). This CDR3 has 16 amino acids. The germline V gene has CDR1 SGHTA and CDR2 FQGNSA. The CDR3 region is CASSSYKGRGTVELFF. CDR3 in DNA: TGTGCCAGCAGCTCTTACAAGGGTCGGGGCACCGTGGAGCTGTTTTTT.